A single sample is the source of the 29 T cell receptor beta chains below, sequenced in a study of T cells in Graves' hyperthyroidism and ophthalmopathy. The CDR3 regions of TCR beta were amplified from RNA transcripts. The study used the HTBI primer set for a first-round RT-PCR of the TCR CDR3. TCRdb re-called the multiplex PCR reads with MiXCR, one entry per CDR3 protein. Among around 300,000 distinct CDR3 sequences listed, roughly 15% were seen once. The specimen was blood. These receptors all come from a middle-aged woman with Graves' hyperthyroidism.

This clonotype is labeled large (0.1 to 1%). The rearrangement links TRBV28 to TRBJ1-2; a possible D gene is TRBD1 (6 bases). The CDR3 totals 13 residues. The ends were cut back, 6 bases at V and 8 bases at J, with 16 bases in the middle. The germline CDR1 and CDR2 sequences are MDHEN and SYDVKM. The CDR3 coding sequence is TGTGCCAGCAGCCCCGGGACACGGCAGGGCTACACCTTC. Translated: CASSPGTRQGYTF.

The chain has TRBV7-9 and TRBJ2-7, with TRBD2 as a possible D gene (6 bases). V lost 5 bases and J lost 4, with 9 bases in between. CDR3 length: 12 residues. The germline V gene encodes CDR1 SEHNR and CDR2 FQNEAQ (reference sequence). For the CDR3, the DNA is TGTGCCAGCAGCGAACGGGGGTACGAGCAGTACTTC. As protein: CASSERGYEQYF.

In this sample, this clonotype turned up many times. The rearrangement joins TRBV28 to TRBJ2-3; no definite D call. CDR1 MDHEN and CDR2 SYDVKM come from the germline V gene. This CDR3 has 14 amino acids. V gave up 5 bases and J gave up 2 bases, with 11 bases separating them. The CDR3 loop reads CASSLTRFTDTQYF. CDR3 nucleotides: TGTGCCAGCAGTCTCACTCGGTTCACAGATACGCAGTATTTT. Filled out from reference TRBV28 and TRBJ2-3, the complete variable domain reads DVKVTQSSRYLVKRTGEKVFLECVQDMDHENMFWYRQDPGLGLRLIYFSYDVKMKEKGDIPEGYSVSREKKERFSLILESASTNQTSMYLCASSLTRFTDTQYFGPGTRLTVL.

CDR3 loop: CASSLSEGSTEAFF. In DNA, the CDR3 is TGTGCCAGCTCACTTTCGGAGGGTAGCACTGAAGCTTTCTTT. The chain joins TRBV18 to TRBJ1-1; no definite D call. The CDR3 totals 14 residues. Between the trimmed V and J ends, which lost 4 bases and 4 bases, there was a span of 13 bases. CDR1 KGHSH and CDR2 LQKENI come from the germline V gene.

This clonotype was counted ten times or more. The genes are TRBV3-1 and TRBJ2-1; D gene uncertain. Germline CDR1 reads LGHDT; CDR2 reads YNNKEL (reference sequence). The CDR3 is made up of 13 amino acids. V lost 3 bases, J lost 7 bases, and 10 bases lay in between. The CDR3: CASSHRRFNEQFF. CDR3 sequence (DNA): TGTGCCAGCAGCCATAGGAGATTTAATGAGCAGTTCTTC.

In this sample, this clonotype turned up many times. The chain combines TRBV2 with TRBJ2-7; maybe TRBD2 (6 bases). Trimming stripped 6 bases from V and 9 bases from J, with 15 bases between. The length of the CDR3 is 12 residues. The V gene's germline CDR1 is SNHLY and CDR2 FYNNEI. The CDR3 DNA reads TGTGCCAGCAGCCTCACTAGCTCCGGGCAGTACTTC. Its protein product is CASSLTSSGQYF.

This clonotype was counted ten times or more. This chain connects TRBV3-1 to TRBJ1-2; 7 bases line up with TRBD1. V shed 2 bases, J shed 7 bases, and the junction held 4 bases outside the gene matches. CDR3 size: 13 residues. CDR1 is LGHDT, CDR2 YNNKEL, per germline (reference sequence). The DNA of the CDR3 is TGTGCCAGCAGCCAAACAGGGGATCTTGGCTACACCTTC. Its translation is CASSQTGDLGYTF.

This clonotype was picked up many times. V usage is TRBV2 and J usage is TRBJ1-6; D is unclear. V lost 4 bases and J 9 bases, leaving 10 bases between the germline ends. CDR3 length: 13 residues. Germline values: CDR1 SNHLY, CDR2 FYNNEI. The CDR3 bases are TGTGCCAGCAGTGCCAGGATCGCTTCACCCCTCCACTTT. Translated, it gives CASSARIASPLHF. The entire variable domain, with the rest obtained from reference TRBV2 and TRBJ1-6, is as follows: EPEVTQTPSHQVTQMGQEVILRCVPISNHLYFYWYRQILGQKVEFLVSFYNNEISEKSEIFDDQFSVERPDGSNFTLKIRSTKLEDSAMYFCASSARIASPLHFGNGTRLTVT.

This clonotype was recorded many times. V gene TRBV11-2 combines with J gene TRBJ2-1; the D is unclear. CDR3 length equals 13 residues. V lost 1 base and J lost 8, with 9 bases in between. Germline CDR1 and CDR2: SGHAT and FQNNGV. This CDR3 reads CASSLVRADEQFF. Written as DNA, the CDR3 is TGTGCCAGCAGCTTAGTACGAGCCGATGAGCAGTTCTTC.

This clonotype was counted ten times or more. The rearrangement links TRBV5-1 to TRBJ1-1; maybe TRBD1 (6 bases). The CDR3 covers 13 residues. V was trimmed by 4 bases and J by 4 bases, leaving 11 bases between them. CDR1 and CDR2 (germline): SGHRS, YFSETQ. This CDR3 is CASSRQDTTEAFF. The CDR3 region has the DNA TGCGCCAGCAGCAGACAGGATACCACTGAAGCTTTCTTT.

This clonotype has just a few counts. The chain has TRBV5-6 and TRBJ2-5, with 7 positions matching TRBD2. J gave up 3 bases and V 4 bases, and 6 bases lay outside the gene matches. The CDR3 loop spans 14 amino acids. Germline lookup yields CDR1 SGHDT and CDR2 YYEEEE. CDR3 coding DNA: TGTGCCAGCAGCGGGGGGGGGAGTAAAGAGACCCAGTACTTC. It encodes CASSGGGSKETQYF.

In its sample, this clonotype was seen many times. The chain carries TRBV2 and TRBJ2-5; D is perhaps TRBD2 (5 bases). V was shortened by 0 bases and J by 0 bases, with 8 bases between the two germline ends. The length of the CDR3 is 15 residues. Germline lookup yields CDR1 SNHLY and CDR2 FYNNEI. The CDR3 spells CASSEARAYQETQYF. CDR3 in DNA: TGTGCCAGCAGTGAAGCGAGGGCGTACCAAGAGACCCAGTACTTC.

The sample holds a few counts of this clonotype. A much bigger clone sits one base away, suggesting this may be a read error. In DNA, the CDR3 is TGTGCCAGCAGCTCCGGGACATCGGTTGGCAATCAGCCCCAGCATTTT. Its protein product is CASSSGTSVGNQPQHF. The chain recombines TRBV7-8 with TRBJ1-5; possible D gene TRBD1, 6 bases. V lost 4 bases, J lost 2 bases, and 15 bases lay in between. The CDR3 runs 16 residues. In germline, CDR1 is SGHVS, CDR2 FQNEAQ. The complete variable domain, with remaining parts taken from reference TRBV7-8 and TRBJ1-5, reads GAGVSQSPRYKVAKRGQDVALRCDPISGHVSLFWYQQALGQGPEFLTYFQNEAQLDKSGLPSDRFFAERPEGSVSTLKIQRTQQEDSAVYLCASSSGTSVGNQPQHFGDGTRLSIL.

This clonotype was seen ten or more times. The chain links TRBV20-1 to TRBJ2-7, with 12 bases matching TRBD2. CDR3 length: 15 amino acids. V lost 2 bases to trimming and J lost 0 bases; unmatched junction nucleotides: 2. From germline, CDR1 is DFQATT and CDR2 SNEGSKA (reference sequence). CDR3 in DNA: TGCAGTGCTAGACTAGCGGGAGGGAACTCCTACGAGCAGTACTTC. Amino acids: CSARLAGGNSYEQYF.

The chain carries TRBV11-2 and TRBJ1-2; perhaps TRBD1 as D (5 bases). This CDR3 is built from 12 residues. Germline CDR1 and CDR2: SGHAT and FQNNGV. Trimming removed 5 bases at V and 8 bases at J, with 12 bases between. The CDR3 protein is CASSQSREGYTF. CDR3 DNA sequence: TGTGCCAGCAGCCAGTCCAGGGAGGGCTACACCTTC.

This clonotype came up many times. The chain employs TRBV28 and TRBJ2-2; TRBD2 matches 14 bases. The CDR3 contains 16 residues. CDR1 MDHEN and CDR2 SYDVKM come from the germline V gene. V dropped 5 bases and J dropped 7; count of bases not matched to a gene: 6. The CDR3 DNA sequence: TGTGCCAGCAGTATGGGACTAGCGGGAGTTTACGGGGAGCTGTTTTTT. Amino acids: CASSMGLAGVYGELFF.

This clonotype was observed at least ten times. The V and J genes are TRBV29-1 and TRBJ2-7; 7 bases agree with TRBD1. Germline CDR1 and CDR2: SQVTM and ANQGSEA. After removal of 4 bases from V and 0 bases from J, the junction contained 6 bases not matched to a gene. This CDR3 is 14 amino acids long. CDR3 protein: CSVVGPGGSYEQYF. The CDR3 DNA sequence: TGCAGCGTTGTTGGACCAGGGGGCTCCTACGAGCAGTACTTC.

This clonotype was found many times. The chain has TRBV7-2 and TRBJ2-7; 8 bases are a match to TRBD2. The ends lost 8 bases at V and 6 bases at J; junction bases unmatched: 6. The CDR3 consists of 12 residues. CDR1 is SGHTA, CDR2 FQGNSA, per germline. The CDR3 coding sequence is TGTGCCAGCGGTCAAGCGGGAGTCGAGCAGTACTTC. Its protein is CASGQAGVEQYF.

This clonotype was seen many times. V gene TRBV28 combines with J gene TRBJ1-1; possible D gene TRBD1, 6 bases. Per germline, CDR1 MDHEN and CDR2 SYDVKM. Trimming pared 8 bases from V and 8 bases from J, leaving 18 bases between. The CDR3 runs 13 residues. The CDR3 bases are TGTGCCAGCGCCTTAACAGGGCGGCTGGAAGCTTTCTTT. Translating it yields CASALTGRLEAFF.

This clonotype was seen at least ten times. This chain links TRBV28 with TRBJ2-7; D possibly corresponds to TRBD2 (6 bases). Per the germline V gene, CDR1 is MDHEN and CDR2 is SYDVKM. The CDR3 length is 18 residues. V lost 5 bases and J lost 3, with 26 bases in between. The DNA for the CDR3 is TGTGCCAGCAGTGCCCCCCCGGGAGACCCTAAAAGCGGCTACGAGCAGTACTTC. Encoded protein: CASSAPPGDPKSGYEQYF.

The chain has TRBV9 and TRBJ2-1; TRBD1 is a possible D gene (5 bases). The ends were cut back, 3 bases at V and 10 bases at J, with 14 bases in the middle. From germline, CDR1 is SGDLS and CDR2 YYNGEE. The CDR3 loop spans 13 amino acids. CDR3 in DNA: TGTGCCAGCAGCGCCCCCTCTAGGGGCGAGCAGTTCTTC. Translated: CASSAPSRGEQFF.

This chain's CDR3 is CASSILGVAGTWELFF. In DNA form, the CDR3 reads TGTGCCAGTAGTATCCTTGGGGTAGCGGGAACTTGGGAGCTGTTTTTT. The chain recombines TRBV19 with TRBJ2-2, with 8 bases identical to TRBD2. The germline gives CDR1 LNHDA, CDR2 SQIVND (reference sequence). The CDR3 runs to 16 residues. With 3 bases clipped from V and 9 bases from J, the junction kept 12 bases outside the gene matches.

This clonotype was detected many times. V usage is TRBV28 and J usage is TRBJ1-5, with TRBD1 as a possible D gene (5 bases). CDR3 length: 16 residues. The germline gives CDR1 MDHEN, CDR2 SYDVKM. Trimming removed 7 bases at V and 0 bases at J, with 16 bases between. The CDR3 nucleotides read TGTGCCAGCACTGCCCTGGGGGTGAATAGCAATCAGCCCCAGCATTTT. This gives the protein CASTALGVNSNQPQHF.

Many counts were recorded for this clonotype. J is TRBJ2-3 and V is TRBV2; weak D call: TRBD1 (6 bases). The CDR3 sequence is 13 residues long. Germline loops: CDR1 SNHLY, CDR2 FYNNEI. V was cut by 6 bases and J by 1 base, with 8 bases left in between. Written as DNA, the CDR3 is TGTGCCAGCAGCAGGGGTCGCACAGATACGCAGTATTTT. This translates into CASSRGRTDTQYF. The full variable domain, rest sourced from reference TRBV2 and TRBJ2-3, is EPEVTQTPSHQVTQMGQEVILRCVPISNHLYFYWYRQILGQKVEFLVSFYNNEISEKSEIFDDQFSVERPDGSNFTLKIRSTKLEDSAMYFCASSRGRTDTQYFGPGTRLTVL.

The table lists this clonotype with many counts. This chain connects TRBV10-3 to TRBJ1-2, with a weak D call TRBD1 (5 bases). Trimming left V 6 bases short and J 8 bases short, with 19 bases between. Germline-derived CDR1 and CDR2 are ENHRY and SYGVKD. The CDR3 sequence is 14 residues long. The CDR3 DNA reads as TGTGCCATCAGCTCCGATGGGGCTGAAGGGGGCTACACCTTC. It codes for CAISSDGAEGGYTF.

In this sample, this clonotype turned up a few times. The V call is TRBV2, the J call TRBJ1-5; perhaps TRBD1 as D (6 bases). Germline V lookup: CDR1 SNHLY, CDR2 FYNNEI. V lost 6 bases to trimming and J lost 2 bases, with 11 bases between them. CDR3 length: 14 amino acids. DNA of the CDR3: TGTGCCAGCAGGGCACCAGGGGGCAATCAGCCCCAGCATTTT. Translation: CASRAPGGNQPQHF.

The genes are TRBV12-5 and TRBJ2-1; 10 bases fit TRBD2. J was trimmed by 6 bases and V by 3 bases; bases with no gene match: 11. CDR1 is LGHNT, CDR2 FRNRAP, per germline. This CDR3 has 17 amino acids. CDR3 sequence (DNA): TGTGCTAGTGGTTTCCAGCCCGGGACTAGCGCAAGCAATGAGCAGTTCTTC. It encodes CASGFQPGTSASNEQFF. Filled out from reference TRBV12-5 and TRBJ2-1, the complete variable domain reads DARVTQTPRHKVTEMGQEVTMRCQPILGHNTVFWYRQTMMQGLELLAYFRNRAPLDDSGMPKDRFSAEMPDATLATLKIQPSEPRDSAVYFCASGFQPGTSASNEQFFGPGTRLTVL.

This clonotype was detected ten times or more. The chain combines TRBV4-1 with TRBJ1-1; the D is unclear. Trimming took 2 bases from V and 2 from J, leaving 6 bases between them. CDR3 size: 13 residues. CDR1 is MGHRA, CDR2 YSYEKL, per germline. The DNA for the CDR3 is TGCGCCAGCAGCCAAACAACAAACACTGAAGCTTTCTTT. Its protein is CASSQTTNTEAFF.

V gene TRBV20-1 combines with J gene TRBJ1-5, with D possibly TRBD1 on 6 matching bases. The CDR3 is 14 amino acids. The germline V gene has CDR1 DFQATT and CDR2 SNEGSKA (reference sequence). Deletions cut 6 bases from V and 3 bases from J, with 15 bases between. CDR3 region: CSARPGHYNQPQHF. Here the CDR3 DNA reads TGCAGTGCCCGCCCGGGACACTACAATCAGCCCCAGCATTTT.